Listed below are T cell receptor beta chains from one sample, sequenced in a study of control samples from healthy donors and cancer patients. Profiling relied on immunoSEQ multiplex PCR, and the TCRdb table lists in-frame clones only, not all of them. Here the sample spans some 100,000 clones, over 90% being singletons. Specimen: blood. These receptors came from a man between 18 and 35 years old in good health. The CDR3 runs from the conserved cysteine through the conserved F or W. The D gene is left open where the match is weak. The size field is filled for only some rows; it gives once, few, many or a size class.

j_call: TRBJ1-4
d_call: NA
v_call: TRBV9
clone_size: NA
cdr3_nt: TGTGCCAGCAGCGTAGGGGTAAAGGGAGGGGAAAAACTGTTTTTT
cdr3_aa: CASSVGVKGGEKLFF

j_call: TRBJ1-1
d_call: NA
v_call: TRBV6-5
clone_size: NA
cdr3_nt: TGTGCCAGCAGGAAACCGGGGGACACTGAAGCTTTCTTT
cdr3_aa: CASRKPGDTEAFF

j_call: TRBJ2-7
d_call: NA
v_call: TRBV12-3/TRBV12-4
clone_size: once
cdr3_nt: TGTGCCAGCAGTTTAATCCTTGGGGAGCAGTACTTC
cdr3_aa: CASSLILGEQYF

j_call: TRBJ1-2
d_call: TRBD1
v_call: TRBV6-6
clone_size: NA
cdr3_nt: TGTGCCAGCAGAGACAGGGGAGAGAGCTATGGCTACACCTTC
cdr3_aa: CASRDRGESYGYTF

j_call: TRBJ2-1
d_call: NA
v_call: TRBV4-1
clone_size: once
cdr3_nt: TGCGCCAGCAGCCAAGACGGGCGGAGCTCCTACAATGAGCAGTTCTTC
cdr3_aa: CASSQDGRSSYNEQFF

j_call: TRBJ1-2
d_call: TRBD1
v_call: TRBV5-4
clone_size: once
cdr3_nt: TGTGCCAGCAGCTTCAAACAGGGGGTTTTCGGCTACACCTTC
cdr3_aa: CASSFKQGVFGYTF

j_call: TRBJ1-2
d_call: TRBD1
v_call: TRBV6-5
clone_size: NA
cdr3_nt: TGTGCCAGCAGTCCCCAGACAGGGGCGATGTATGGCTACACCTTC
cdr3_aa: CASSPQTGAMYGYTF

j_call: TRBJ1-1
d_call: TRBD1
v_call: TRBV18
clone_size: NA
cdr3_nt: TGTGCCAGCTCCGGGACAGGGATGAACACTGAAGCTTTCTTT
cdr3_aa: CASSGTGMNTEAFF

j_call: TRBJ1-1
d_call: NA
v_call: TRBV27
clone_size: NA
cdr3_nt: TGTGCCAGCAGTTCCGGAGGGACGAACACTGAAGCTTTCTTT
cdr3_aa: CASSSGGTNTEAFF

j_call: TRBJ2-3
d_call: NA
v_call: TRBV19
clone_size: NA
cdr3_nt: TGTGCCAGTAGGGGTCAGGCGGAGGATACGCAGTATTTT
cdr3_aa: CASRGQAEDTQYF

j_call: TRBJ1-2
d_call: NA
v_call: TRBV5-1
clone_size: NA
cdr3_nt: TGCGCCAGCAGTTATCGGACGTCAGATGGCTACACCTTC
cdr3_aa: CASSYRTSDGYTF

j_call: TRBJ1-1
d_call: NA
v_call: TRBV15
clone_size: once
cdr3_nt: TGTGCCACCAGCAGTTACACGGGGCCCACTGAAGCTTTCTTT
cdr3_aa: CATSSYTGPTEAFF

j_call: TRBJ2-2
d_call: TRBD1
v_call: TRBV7-3
clone_size: NA
cdr3_nt: TGTGCCAGCAGCTTAAGGCCCGCCACGGACAGGGCGGTCACCGGGGAGCTGTTTTTT
cdr3_aa: CASSLRPATDRAVTGELFF

j_call: TRBJ2-3
d_call: TRBD2
v_call: TRBV27
clone_size: NA
cdr3_nt: TGTGCCAGCAGTTTATATCGGCGGGGGAGCACAGATACGCAGTATTTT
cdr3_aa: CASSLYRRGSTDTQYF

j_call: TRBJ1-2
d_call: NA
v_call: TRBV4-1
clone_size: few
cdr3_nt: TGCGCCAGCGGGGGGGATGGGTTTTTTACTAACTATGGCTACACCTTC
cdr3_aa: CASGGDGFFTNYGYTF

j_call: TRBJ1-6
d_call: NA
v_call: TRBV6-5
clone_size: NA
cdr3_nt: TGTGCCAGCAGAAGACAGAATTCACCCCTCCACTTT
cdr3_aa: CASRRQNSPLHF

j_call: TRBJ1-1
d_call: NA
v_call: TRBV28
clone_size: NA
cdr3_nt: TGTGCCAGCAGTCTCCTCGGACCTGGTGGATTGGGCACTGAAGCTTTCTTT
cdr3_aa: CASSLLGPGGLGTEAFF

j_call: TRBJ1-1
d_call: TRBD1
v_call: TRBV5-6
clone_size: NA
cdr3_nt: TGTGCCAGCAGCTTGGGAGGGGGCAACACTGAAGCTTTCTTT
cdr3_aa: CASSLGGGNTEAFF

j_call: TRBJ1-1
d_call: TRBD1
v_call: TRBV6-2/TRBV6-3
clone_size: NA
cdr3_nt: TGTGCCAGCAGCCATGGACAGGGAATGAACACTGAAGCTTTCTTT
cdr3_aa: CASSHGQGMNTEAFF

j_call: TRBJ2-7
d_call: NA
v_call: TRBV18
clone_size: NA
cdr3_nt: TGTGCCAGCTCACCCTCCGCCTACGAGCAGTACTTC
cdr3_aa: CASSPSAYEQYF

j_call: TRBJ1-6
d_call: TRBD1
v_call: TRBV3-1/TRBV3-2
clone_size: NA
cdr3_nt: TGTGCCAGCAGCCCGGGACAGGGGGTAGGATCACCCCTCCACTTT
cdr3_aa: CASSPGQGVGSPLHF

j_call: TRBJ2-5
d_call: NA
v_call: TRBV2
clone_size: once
cdr3_nt: TGTGCCAGCAGTGGAGCCCCGGGTATTGTAAGAGAGACCCAGTACTTC
cdr3_aa: CASSGAPGIVRETQYF

j_call: TRBJ1-1
d_call: NA
v_call: TRBV30
clone_size: NA
cdr3_nt: TGTGCCTGGGGGGTGGGCACTGAAGCTTTCTTT
cdr3_aa: CAWGVGTEAFF

j_call: TRBJ1-2
d_call: NA
v_call: TRBV5-1
clone_size: NA
cdr3_nt: TGCGCCAGCAGCTTGGCCGACGGGGTCTATGGCTACACCTTC
cdr3_aa: CASSLADGVYGYTF

j_call: TRBJ1-2
d_call: TRBD1
v_call: TRBV6-5
clone_size: NA
cdr3_nt: TGTGCCAGCGGTCGCGGAAGGGGGCGCGACTATGGCTACACCTTC
cdr3_aa: CASGRGRGRDYGYTF

j_call: TRBJ1-2
d_call: NA
v_call: TRBV2
clone_size: NA
cdr3_nt: TGTGCCAGCAGTGAAGGGGGACCCCTTGGATATGGCTACACCTTC
cdr3_aa: CASSEGGPLGYGYTF

j_call: TRBJ2-4
d_call: NA
v_call: TRBV6-5
clone_size: once
cdr3_nt: TGTGCCGGGGGCAGGGGCGAAGCCAAAAACATTCAGTACTTC
cdr3_aa: CAGGRGEAKNIQYF

j_call: TRBJ1-5
d_call: TRBD1
v_call: TRBV19
clone_size: NA
cdr3_nt: TGTGCCAGTAGTTCCGTGGACAGGTATAGCAATCAGCCCCAGCATTTT
cdr3_aa: CASSSVDRYSNQPQHF

j_call: TRBJ2-4
d_call: NA
v_call: TRBV12-3/TRBV12-4
clone_size: NA
cdr3_nt: TGTGCCAGCACCAAATTCGGGAGCATTCAGTACTTC
cdr3_aa: CASTKFGSIQYF

j_call: TRBJ1-5
d_call: TRBD1
v_call: TRBV7-8
clone_size: NA
cdr3_nt: TGTGCCAGCAGCTCAAACGCAGGGGGCGCGCAGCATTTT
cdr3_aa: CASSSNAGGAQHF

j_call: TRBJ1-4
d_call: TRBD1
v_call: TRBV4-2
clone_size: NA
cdr3_nt: TGTGCCAGCAGCCCAAAGACAGGGGATGATGAAAAACTGTTTTTT
cdr3_aa: CASSPKTGDDEKLFF

j_call: TRBJ1-5
d_call: NA
v_call: TRBV2
clone_size: NA
cdr3_nt: TGTGCCAGCAGTGTCCTTGAGGGGCTCCTTAGCAATCAGCCCCAGCATTTT
cdr3_aa: CASSVLEGLLSNQPQHF

j_call: TRBJ1-4
d_call: TRBD1
v_call: TRBV25-1
clone_size: NA
cdr3_nt: TGTGCCAGCAGTGGAAGAGGGACAGGGCCGAATGAAAAACTGTTTTTT
cdr3_aa: CASSGRGTGPNEKLFF

j_call: TRBJ2-6
d_call: NA
v_call: TRBV30
clone_size: NA
cdr3_nt: TGTGCCTGGAAAAACAGAGGCCCTGGGGCCAACGTCCTGACTTTC
cdr3_aa: CAWKNRGPGANVLTF

j_call: TRBJ1-1
d_call: NA
v_call: TRBV7-9
clone_size: NA
cdr3_nt: TGTGCCAGCAGCCCCGAAGGACGCCTCCGGAACACTGAAGCTTTCTTT
cdr3_aa: CASSPEGRLRNTEAFF

j_call: TRBJ1-1
d_call: NA
v_call: TRBV2
clone_size: many
cdr3_nt: TGTGCCAGCAGTGAAGGGAACGGGTGGACTGAAGCTTTCTTT
cdr3_aa: CASSEGNGWTEAFF

j_call: TRBJ2-1
d_call: NA
v_call: TRBV19
clone_size: NA
cdr3_nt: TGTGCCAGTAGGGGGGACCCTCCCTATGAGCAGTTCTTC
cdr3_aa: CASRGDPPYEQFF

j_call: TRBJ1-1
d_call: NA
v_call: TRBV13
clone_size: NA
cdr3_nt: TGTGCCAGCAGCTTCGGAGACACTGAAGCTTTCTTT
cdr3_aa: CASSFGDTEAFF

j_call: TRBJ2-7
d_call: NA
v_call: TRBV2
clone_size: NA
cdr3_nt: TGTGCCAGCAGTGGGTCGTACGAGCAGTACTTC
cdr3_aa: CASSGSYEQYF

j_call: TRBJ2-2
d_call: NA
v_call: TRBV7-6
clone_size: NA
cdr3_nt: TGTGCCAGCAGCTTTAGCAACCCGGGGACCGGGGAGCTGTTTTTT
cdr3_aa: CASSFSNPGTGELFF

j_call: TRBJ1-2
d_call: TRBD1
v_call: TRBV7-9
clone_size: few
cdr3_nt: TGTGCCAGCAGCGACAGGGGGCTATTTGGCTACACCTTC
cdr3_aa: CASSDRGLFGYTF

j_call: TRBJ1-1
d_call: NA
v_call: TRBV27
clone_size: NA
cdr3_nt: TGTGCCAGCAGCCGGCGAGCCTCCGGGTTGACTGAAGCTTTCTTT
cdr3_aa: CASSRRASGLTEAFF

j_call: TRBJ2-1
d_call: TRBD2
v_call: TRBV2
clone_size: NA
cdr3_nt: TGTGCCAGCAGTGAAAGGACTAGCGGGGGGGTTCGGGTCGATGAGCAGTTCTTC
cdr3_aa: CASSERTSGGVRVDEQFF

j_call: TRBJ2-3
d_call: TRBD2
v_call: TRBV10-1
clone_size: NA
cdr3_nt: TGCGCCAGCAGTGAGACTAGCGAGTCAAATACGCAGTATTTT
cdr3_aa: CASSETSESNTQYF

j_call: TRBJ2-1
d_call: NA
v_call: TRBV3-1/TRBV3-2
clone_size: NA
cdr3_nt: TGTGCCAGCAGCCAAGTTTCGTCCAGCACCTACAATGAGCAGTTCTTC
cdr3_aa: CASSQVSSSTYNEQFF

j_call: TRBJ2-2
d_call: TRBD2
v_call: TRBV4-2
clone_size: NA
cdr3_nt: TGTGCCAGCAGCCAAACGCTAGCGGGGGGGCGTTTGAACACCGGGGAGCTGTTTTTT
cdr3_aa: CASSQTLAGGRLNTGELFF

j_call: TRBJ1-6
d_call: TRBD1
v_call: TRBV5-1
clone_size: once
cdr3_nt: TGCGCCAGCAGCTTGGATGGACAGGGTTATTCACCCCTCCACTTT
cdr3_aa: CASSLDGQGYSPLHF

j_call: TRBJ2-2
d_call: TRBD1
v_call: TRBV29-1
clone_size: NA
cdr3_nt: TGCAGCGTCCTTAAGACAGGGAAAGGCACCGGGGAGCTGTTTTTT
cdr3_aa: CSVLKTGKGTGELFF

j_call: TRBJ1-6
d_call: NA
v_call: TRBV3-1/TRBV3-2
clone_size: few
cdr3_nt: TGTGCCAGCAGCCACAGCGGGGCTAATTCACCCCTCCACTTT
cdr3_aa: CASSHSGANSPLHF

j_call: TRBJ2-3
d_call: NA
v_call: TRBV18
clone_size: NA
cdr3_nt: TGTGCCAGCTCAACTCTGACAGATACGCAGTATTTT
cdr3_aa: CASSTLTDTQYF

j_call: TRBJ2-5
d_call: NA
v_call: TRBV2
clone_size: NA
cdr3_nt: TGTGCCAGCAGTCCGACGCCACGCCAAGAGACCCAGTACTTC
cdr3_aa: CASSPTPRQETQYF